A single sample gave rise to the 26 T cell receptor beta chains below, sequenced in a study of cytomegalovirus exposure and HLA in healthy donors. The table came from immunoSEQ multiplex PCR; TCRdb's copy has only in-frame clones and leaves some out. The repertoire holds roughly 260,000 clones, with about 87% as singletons. The sample was PBMCs. The receptors were sampled from a young man in good health and CMV-seronegative.

The gene calls are TRBV6-1 and TRBJ2-1; possibly TRBD2 for D (5 bases). Trimming removed 4 bases at V and 0 bases at J, with 10 bases between. This CDR3 contains 15 residues. CDR1 and CDR2 from the germline V gene are MNHNS and SASEGT. CDR3 in amino acids: CASSVGISSYNEQFF. In DNA, the CDR3 is TGTGCCAGCAGTGTCGGGATAAGCTCCTACAATGAGCAGTTCTTC.

J is TRBJ2-2 and V is TRBV15; 11 bases are a match to TRBD2. The CDR3 loop spans 14 amino acids. V was clipped by 6 bases and J by 5 bases; unmatched bases: 2. Germline V gene data show CDR1 as LNHNV and CDR2 as YYDKDF (reference sequence). The CDR3 here is CATRTSGATGELFF. The CDR3 DNA is TGTGCCACCAGGACTAGCGGGGCAACCGGGGAGCTGTTTTTT.

This chain uses TRBV10-2 with TRBJ1-2; D is unresolved. Per germline, CDR1 WSHSY and CDR2 SAAADI. Trimming pared 6 bases from V and 4 bases from J, leaving 15 bases between. This CDR3 spans 14 amino acids. The CDR3 DNA is TGCGCCAGCAGACCCTCGGCAGGACTCTATGGCTACACCTTC. It is translated as CASRPSAGLYGYTF.

The genes are TRBV4-3 and TRBJ1-6; D might be TRBD1 (5 bases). In germline, CDR1 is LGHNA, CDR2 YSLEER. Trimming removed 1 base from V and 10 bases from J, with 11 bases in between. The CDR3 extends over 14 amino acids. The CDR3, as DNA: TGCGCCAGCAGCCAAGTGGGAGGGGACTCACCCCTCCACTTT. This gives the protein CASSQVGGDSPLHF.

The J gene is TRBJ2-7, the V gene TRBV5-4, with D perhaps TRBD2 (6 bases). CDR3 length: 15 amino acids. Germline CDR1 SGHNT, CDR2 YYREEE (reference sequence). V lost 4 bases to trimming and J lost 1 base, with 15 bases between them. The CDR3 sequence: CASSLWTGVSYEQYF. CDR3 nucleotide sequence: TGTGCCAGCAGCCTATGGACGGGAGTATCCTACGAGCAGTACTTC.

The V and J genes are TRBV15 and TRBJ2-1, with a tentative D call TRBD2 (5 bases). The CDR3 has 17 amino acids. V lost 5 bases and J 0 bases, leaving 17 bases between the germline ends. From germline, CDR1 is LNHNV and CDR2 YYDKDF (reference sequence). CDR3 region: CATSAAPLGSSYNEQFF. CDR3 nucleotide sequence: TGTGCCACCAGCGCGGCCCCCCTGGGGAGCTCCTACAATGAGCAGTTCTTC.

This chain uses TRBV5-4 with TRBJ2-7, with D perhaps TRBD2 (6 bases). CDR1 and CDR2 from the germline V gene are SGHNT and YYREEE (reference sequence). This CDR3 is built from 15 residues. V shed 4 bases and J shed 0 bases, with 14 bases lying between them. CDR3 residues: CASSGGDSSSYEQYF. The DNA of the CDR3 is TGTGCCAGCAGCGGTGGGGACTCGAGCTCCTACGAGCAGTACTTC.

This chain connects TRBV28 to TRBJ2-1; 9 positions agree with TRBD2. This CDR3 is 14 amino acids long. Losses at the gene ends were 4 bases for V and 8 bases for J; bases not matched to a gene: 6. Per germline, CDR1 MDHEN and CDR2 SYDVKM. For the CDR3, the DNA is TGTGCCAGCAGTTCCTCGACTAGCGGAGATGAGCAGTTCTTC. Its protein is CASSSSTSGDEQFF.

V usage is TRBV9 and J usage is TRBJ1-6; no reliable D call. Per the germline V gene, CDR1 is SGDLS and CDR2 is YYNGEE. This CDR3 contains 13 residues. Trimming shortened V by 7 bases and J by 7 bases, and 12 bases separated the two germline ends. CDR3 sequence: CASGRESNSPLHF. In DNA form, the CDR3 reads TGTGCCAGCGGAAGGGAGTCGAATTCACCCCTCCACTTT.

The genes are TRBV6-6 and TRBJ2-2; weak D call: TRBD2 (5 bases). With 1 base removed from V and 8 bases from J, the gap between germline ends came to 8 bases. CDR3 size: 13 residues. Germline V gene lookup returns CDR1 MNHNY and CDR2 SVGAGI (reference sequence). CDR3 protein: CASSYWERGELFF. The CDR3 nucleotides read TGTGCCAGCAGTTACTGGGAGCGAGGGGAGCTGTTTTTT.

The chain couples TRBV6-1 to TRBJ2-3, with 7 bases identical to TRBD2. The CDR3 sequence is 15 residues long. Germline values: CDR1 MNHNS, CDR2 SASEGT. After removal of 1 base from V and 1 base from J, the junction contained 2 bases not matched to a gene. CDR3 region: CASSEDTSGTDTQYF. The CDR3, as DNA: TGTGCCAGCAGTGAAGATACTAGCGGCACAGATACGCAGTATTTT.

J is TRBJ1-1 and V is TRBV5-1, with D tentatively TRBD1 (6 bases). Germline V gene data show CDR1 as SGHRS and CDR2 as YFSETQ. The CDR3 length is 14 residues. Trimming stripped 4 bases from V and 1 base from J, with 11 bases between. CDR3 amino acids: CASSRGQRNTEAFF. CDR3 nucleotides: TGCGCCAGCAGCCGCGGACAGCGGAACACTGAAGCTTTCTTT.

V usage is TRBV19 and J usage is TRBJ1-1, with a tentative D call TRBD1 (6 bases). The length of the CDR3 is 14 residues. CDR1 and CDR2 from the germline V gene are LNHDA and SQIVND (reference sequence). V lost 2 bases and J 3 bases, leaving 10 bases between the germline ends. DNA for the CDR3: TGTGCCAGTAGTATAAGGACAGCACACACTGAAGCTTTCTTT. It codes for CASSIRTAHTEAFF.

This clone was detected once. V usage is TRBV28 and J usage is TRBJ1-1, with D possibly TRBD1 on 6 matching bases. CDR1 and CDR2 (germline): MDHEN, SYDVKM. The CDR3 runs 14 residues. Trimming left V 4 bases short and J 5 bases short, with 14 bases between. The CDR3: CASSSYQGYTEAFF. The CDR3 nucleotides are TGTGCCAGCAGTTCTTATCAGGGGTATACTGAAGCTTTCTTT.

The V gene is TRBV11-2, the J gene TRBJ2-7; 9 nucleotides agree with TRBD1. The CDR3 covers 15 residues. Germline V gene sequence: CDR1 SGHAT, CDR2 FQNNGV. J lost 0 bases, V lost 5 bases, and 5 bases had no gene match. The CDR3 reads CASSPGQGSSYEQYF. DNA of the CDR3: TGTGCCAGCAGCCCGGGACAGGGTAGCTCCTACGAGCAGTACTTC.

This sequence joins TRBV12-5 and TRBJ1-1; 10 nucleotides line up with TRBD1. After removal of 6 bases from V and 5 bases from J, the junction contained 6 bases not matched to a gene. The germline CDR1 and CDR2 sequences are LGHNT and FRNRAP. The CDR3 has 14 residues. CDR3 residues: CASGPGTGDTEAFF. CDR3 DNA sequence: TGTGCTAGTGGCCCCGGGACAGGGGATACTGAAGCTTTCTTT.

The rearrangement joins TRBV4-1 to TRBJ1-6, with unresolved D. CDR1 and CDR2 from the germline V gene are MGHRA and YSYEKL. V lost 1 base and J lost 7, with 11 bases in between. The CDR3 totals 15 residues. CDR3 nucleotides: TGCGCCAGCAGCCAAGGGCCCGTATTGAATTCACCCCTCCACTTT. This gives the protein CASSQGPVLNSPLHF.

J is TRBJ2-7 and V is TRBV2; D is possibly TRBD2 (5 bases). The CDR3 covers 16 residues. Trimming shortened V by 6 bases and J by 8 bases, and 26 bases separated the two germline ends. Per the germline V gene, CDR1 is SNHLY and CDR2 is FYNNEI. The CDR3 DNA is TGTGCCAGCAGCCATGTACAGAGAGCGGACCTTATAAAGCAGTACTTC. It codes for CASSHVQRADLIKQYF.

The chain carries TRBV27 and TRBJ2-1; 7 positions agree with TRBD2. V shed 4 bases, J shed 13 bases, and the junction held 7 bases outside the gene matches. The CDR3 contains 12 residues. Germline CDR1 and CDR2: MNHEY and SMNVEV (reference sequence). CDR3 DNA: TGTGCCAGCAGTTCAGTGGGAGGGCCCCAGTTCTTC. Protein product: CASSSVGGPQFF.

The chain joins TRBV13 to TRBJ2-2; 9 bases align to TRBD2. The CDR3 covers 16 residues. V shed 5 bases and J 9 bases; nucleotides not matched to a gene: 13. The germline CDR1 and CDR2 sequences are PRHDT and FYEKMQ (reference sequence). The CDR3 loop reads CASSPPAMREGRELFF. As DNA, the CDR3 is TGTGCCAGCAGCCCCCCAGCTATGCGGGAGGGCCGGGAGCTGTTTTTT.

This clone was seen just once. V gene TRBV19 combines with J gene TRBJ2-2; 7 positions agree with TRBD1. The germline CDR1 and CDR2 sequences are LNHDA and SQIVND (reference sequence). This CDR3 is built from 18 residues. V dropped 3 bases and J dropped 0; count of bases not matched to a gene: 10. CDR3 sequence: CASSIGQAFPTNTGELFF. The DNA of the CDR3 is TGTGCCAGTAGTATTGGACAGGCTTTTCCTACGAACACCGGGGAGCTGTTTTTT.

The chain links TRBV9 to TRBJ2-1; 7 bases map to TRBD1. This CDR3 spans 13 amino acids. The germline V gene encodes CDR1 SGDLS and CDR2 YYNGEE. The J segment lost 6 bases and the V segment lost 0 bases, leaving 0 bases of the junction unmatched. The CDR3 DNA reads TGTGCCAGCAGCGTAGCAGGGGGCAATGAGCAGTTCTTC. As protein: CASSVAGGNEQFF.

The chain is built from TRBV29-1 and TRBJ2-2, with 9 bases aligning to TRBD2. The junction had 2 bases not matched to a gene; V was cut back by 3 bases and J by 6 bases. Germline V gene lookup returns CDR1 SQVTM and CDR2 ANQGSEA. The CDR3 extends over 13 amino acids. CDR3 amino acids: CSVELAGAGELFF. CDR3 bases: TGCAGCGTTGAGTTAGCGGGGGCCGGGGAGCTGTTTTTT.

The chain carries TRBV29-1 and TRBJ1-2; the D gene is possibly TRBD1 (6 bases). Germline V gene lookup returns CDR1 SQVTM and CDR2 ANQGSEA. The ends were cut back, 1 base at V and 4 bases at J, with 10 bases in the middle. The CDR3 spans 13 residues. The CDR3 sequence is CSVEGGGGYGYTF. Here the CDR3 DNA reads TGCAGCGTTGAAGGGGGGGGCGGCTATGGCTACACCTTC.

The chain joins TRBV7-2 to TRBJ1-1; possible D gene TRBD1, 6 bases. The CDR3 has 14 amino acids. Germline V gives CDR1 SGHTA, CDR2 FQGNSA. V was cut by 3 bases and J by 1 base, with 9 bases left in between. Here the CDR3 DNA reads TGTGCCAGCAGCTTTAGAGGGGGGAACACTGAAGCTTTCTTT. It translates to CASSFRGGNTEAFF.

This chain joins TRBV11-2 and TRBJ1-6; no reliable D call. The CDR3 is made up of 14 amino acids. Between the trimmed V and J ends, which lost 6 bases and 5 bases, there was a span of 11 bases. Germline-derived CDR1 and CDR2 are SGHAT and FQNNGV. The CDR3 sequence: CASRRLGHNSPLHF. The CDR3 region has the DNA TGTGCCAGCAGGCGACTCGGTCATAATTCACCCCTCCACTTT.